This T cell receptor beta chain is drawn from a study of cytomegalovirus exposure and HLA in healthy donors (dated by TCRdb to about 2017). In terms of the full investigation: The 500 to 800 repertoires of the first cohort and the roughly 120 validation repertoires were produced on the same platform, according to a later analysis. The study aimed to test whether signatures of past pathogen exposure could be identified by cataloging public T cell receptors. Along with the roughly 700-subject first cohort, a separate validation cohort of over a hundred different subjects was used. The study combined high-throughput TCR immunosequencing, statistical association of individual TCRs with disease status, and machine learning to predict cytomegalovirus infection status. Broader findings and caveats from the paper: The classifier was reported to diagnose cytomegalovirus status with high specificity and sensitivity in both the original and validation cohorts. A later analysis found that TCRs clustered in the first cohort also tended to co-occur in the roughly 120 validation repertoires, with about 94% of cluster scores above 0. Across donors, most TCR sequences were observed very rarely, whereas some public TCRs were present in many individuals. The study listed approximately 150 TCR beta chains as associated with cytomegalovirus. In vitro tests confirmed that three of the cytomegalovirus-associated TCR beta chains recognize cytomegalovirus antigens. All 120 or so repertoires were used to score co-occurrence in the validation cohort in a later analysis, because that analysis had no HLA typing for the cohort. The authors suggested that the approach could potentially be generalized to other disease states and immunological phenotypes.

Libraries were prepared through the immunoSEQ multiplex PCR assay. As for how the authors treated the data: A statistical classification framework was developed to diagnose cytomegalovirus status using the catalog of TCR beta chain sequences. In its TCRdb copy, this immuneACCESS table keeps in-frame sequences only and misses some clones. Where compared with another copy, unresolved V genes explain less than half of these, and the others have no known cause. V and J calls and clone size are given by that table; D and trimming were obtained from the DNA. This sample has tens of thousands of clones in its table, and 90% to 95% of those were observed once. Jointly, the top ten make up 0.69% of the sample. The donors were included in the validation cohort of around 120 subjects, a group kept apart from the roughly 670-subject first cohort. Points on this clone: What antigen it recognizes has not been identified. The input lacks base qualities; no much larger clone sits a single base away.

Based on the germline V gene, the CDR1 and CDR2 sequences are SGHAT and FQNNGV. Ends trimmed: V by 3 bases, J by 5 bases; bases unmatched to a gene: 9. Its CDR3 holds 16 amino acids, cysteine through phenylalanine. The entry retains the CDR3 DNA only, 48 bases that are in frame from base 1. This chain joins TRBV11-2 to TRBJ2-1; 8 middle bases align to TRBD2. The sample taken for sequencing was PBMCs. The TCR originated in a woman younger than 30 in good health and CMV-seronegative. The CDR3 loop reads CASSFGGGGYHNEQFF. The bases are TGTGCCAGCAGCTTCGGGGGGGGAGGGTACCACAATGAGCAGTTCTTC.